A selection of T cell receptor beta chains follows, all from one sample in a study of identical twins. TCRdb reprocessed the 5' RACE reads via MiXCR and lists one record per CDR3 protein. The sample includes around 450,000 distinct CDR3 sequences, 11% to 15% of them seen just once. The same sample was also used in a study of yellow fever vaccine responses in identical twins.

The sequencing input was CD4+ T cells sorted from blood. These receptors were collected from a woman between 18 and 30 years old in good health. Both conserved end residues are part of each CDR3. D genes are given only for firm matches. The listing skips clone size in some rows; elsewhere it reads once, few, many or a size class.

v_gene	abundance	d_gene	j_gene	CDR3aa	CDR3nt
TRBV5-1	.	.	TRBJ2-6	CASSLFSGLSGANVLTF	TGCGCCAGCAGCTTATTCAGCGGGCTCTCTGGGGCCAACGTCCTGACTTTC
TRBV12-3/TRBV12-4	.	TRBD1	TRBJ2-6	CASRTGTGRRTANVLTF	TGTGCCAGCAGGACAGGGACCGGACGTCGGACGGCCAACGTCCTGACTTTC
TRBV6-5	.	.	TRBJ2-7	CASNGGGEQYF	TGTGCCAGCAATGGGGGAGGCGAGCAGTACTTC
TRBV29-1	.	.	TRBJ2-3	CSVRAGATDTQYF	TGCAGCGTTCGGGCGGGGGCCACAGATACGCAGTATTTT
TRBV11-2	few	.	TRBJ2-3	CASSKTSSPTDTQYF	TGTGCCAGCAGCAAGACCTCGAGCCCCACAGATACGCAGTATTTT
TRBV30	few	.	TRBJ2-7	CAWSAGAYEQYF	TGTGCCTGGAGTGCAGGAGCCTACGAGCAGTACTTC
TRBV7-8	few	.	TRBJ2-3	CASSSPWGRFSTDTQYF	TGTGCCAGCAGCTCCCCGTGGGGCAGGTTTAGCACAGATACGCAGTATTTT
TRBV5-1	.	.	TRBJ2-2	CASSGTATSTGELFF	TGCGCCAGCAGTGGGACTGCGACTTCCACCGGGGAGCTGTTTTTT
TRBV3-1	many	TRBD1	TRBJ1-2	CASSHSAGTVFGYTF	TGTGCCAGCAGCCACAGCGCCGGGACAGTCTTTGGCTACACCTTC
TRBV7-2	few	.	TRBJ2-3	CASSPNDRISTDTQYF	TGTGCCAGCAGCCCCAACGACAGGATCAGCACAGATACGCAGTATTTT
TRBV20-1	many	TRBD2	TRBJ2-5	CSAPLAGGRAQETQYF	TGCAGTGCTCCACTAGCGGGAGGTCGGGCCCAAGAGACCCAGTACTTC
TRBV6-1	.	TRBD1	TRBJ2-5	CASSEARDRETQYF	TGTGCCAGCAGTGAAGCGAGGGACAGAGAGACCCAGTACTTC
TRBV14	.	.	TRBJ2-3	CASSRSLTTDTQYF	TGTGCCAGCAGCCGATCACTTACCACAGATACGCAGTATTTT
TRBV7-2	few	.	TRBJ2-1	CASSSSLAYNEQFF	TGTGCCAGCAGTTCGTCACTAGCCTACAATGAGCAGTTCTTC
TRBV20-1	.	.	TRBJ2-1	CSAPRGTGVNNEQFF	TGCAGTGCCCCCCGAGGAACAGGCGTTAACAATGAGCAGTTCTTC
TRBV7-9	many	.	TRBJ2-1	CASSIPSVTEQFF	TGTGCCAGCAGCATACCTAGCGTCACTGAGCAGTTCTTC
TRBV6-1	.	TRBD2	TRBJ2-7	CASSVTSGVPSYEQYF	TGTGCCAGCAGCGTGACTAGCGGAGTTCCCTCCTACGAGCAGTACTTC
TRBV18	.	.	TRBJ2-7	CASSPLDGSYEQYF	TGTGCCAGCTCACCCCTTGACGGCTCCTACGAGCAGTACTTC
TRBV4-3	few	.	TRBJ2-5	CASSQDRLGGGETQYF	TGCGCCAGCAGCCAAGATCGACTAGGGGGGGGAGAGACCCAGTACTTC
TRBV5-6	once	.	TRBJ1-5	CASSRLVPGQPQHF	TGTGCCAGCAGCAGGTTGGTCCCCGGGCAGCCCCAGCATTTT
TRBV28	.	TRBD2	TRBJ2-3	CASSFTGTIRGDTQYF	TGTGCCAGCAGTTTTACCGGGACTATAAGGGGAGATACGCAGTATTTT
TRBV10-3	few	TRBD2	TRBJ2-3	CATTGTSGSTDTQYF	TGTGCCACCACTGGGACTAGCGGTAGCACAGATACGCAGTATTTT
TRBV12-3/TRBV12-4	few	TRBD2	TRBJ2-3	CASSLGTSGRGDTQYF	TGTGCCAGCAGTTTAGGAACTAGCGGGAGGGGAGATACGCAGTATTTT
TRBV5-1	few	TRBD1	TRBJ2-1	CASSSGTANNEQFF	TGCGCCAGCAGCTCGGGGACAGCCAACAATGAGCAGTTCTTC
TRBV5-1	.	.	TRBJ2-3	CASSIPTDTQYF	TGCGCCAGCAGCATTCCCACAGATACGCAGTATTTT
TRBV29-1	many	.	TRBJ2-7	CTRLRNEQYF	TGCACCCGGCTGCGTAACGAGCAGTACTTC
TRBV6-8	.	.	TRBJ2-7	CASSYTLRFGGRSYEQYF	TGTGCCAGCAGTTATACACTACGCTTCGGGGGTCGATCCTACGAGCAGTACTTC